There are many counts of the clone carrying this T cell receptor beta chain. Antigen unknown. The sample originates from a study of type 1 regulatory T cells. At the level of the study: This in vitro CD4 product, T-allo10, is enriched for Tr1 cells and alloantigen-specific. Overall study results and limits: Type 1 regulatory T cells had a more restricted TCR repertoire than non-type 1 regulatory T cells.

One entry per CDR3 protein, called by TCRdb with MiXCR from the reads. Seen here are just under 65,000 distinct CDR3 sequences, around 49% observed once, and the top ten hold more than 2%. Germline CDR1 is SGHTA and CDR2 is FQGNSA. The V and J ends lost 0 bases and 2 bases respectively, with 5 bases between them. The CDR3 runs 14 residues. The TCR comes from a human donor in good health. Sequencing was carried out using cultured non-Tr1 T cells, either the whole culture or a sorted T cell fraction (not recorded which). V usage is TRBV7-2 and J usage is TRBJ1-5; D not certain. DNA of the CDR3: TGTGCCAGCAGCTTAGCTGGGGGCAATCAGCCCCAGCATTTT. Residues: CASSLAGGNQPQHF.